This T cell receptor beta chain came from a study of blood T cell repertoires in COVID-19. The wider study: Collection of acute and convalescent COVID-19 samples took place in the United States, Italy and Spain. The analysed material was cDNA or gDNA that came from T cells, B-cell-depleted T cells, or PBMCs.

Sequencing used immunoSEQ multiplex PCR; TCRdb keeps in-frame clones, though not all of them. The table shows roughly 130,000 clones, with roughly 90% occurring only once. Trimming stripped 0 bases from V and 0 bases from J, with 9 bases between. This CDR3 is built from 15 residues. From germline, CDR1 is SGHRS and CDR2 YFSETQ. The sample consisted of peripheral blood. The TCR was taken from a man aged 60 to 69 with COVID-19, enrolled during active disease. The genes are TRBV5-1 and TRBJ1-1; D is uncertain. CDR3 bases: TGCGCCAGCAGCTTGGCGGCAGGATTGAACACTGAAGCTTTCTTT. Protein: CASSLAAGLNTEAFF.